Below, 5 T cell receptor beta chains from the same sample are listed, as sequenced in a study of identical twins. MiXCR was run by TCRdb on the 5' RACE reads, yielding one entry per CDR3 protein. The table shows 500,000 or so distinct CDR3 sequences, with 14% occurring only once. In addition, the sample was reused for a study of yellow fever vaccine responses in identical twins.

Source material: CD4+ T cells sorted from blood. The receptor set was obtained from a woman younger than 30 in good health.

The chain uses TRBV7-6 and TRBJ2-5; TRBD2 matches at 10 bases. With 1 base clipped from V and 2 bases from J, the junction kept 7 bases outside the gene matches. The CDR3 spans 17 residues. CDR1 and CDR2 (germline): SGHVS, FNYEAQ. DNA of the CDR3: TGTGCCAGCAGCTTAGTCTTTACTAGCGGGGTGCAAGAGACCCAGTACTTC. Protein product: CASSLVFTSGVQETQYF.

The chain employs TRBV6-5 and TRBJ2-7; D might be TRBD1 (5 bases). This CDR3 is 15 amino acids long. V was clipped by 0 bases and J by 1 base, with 10 bases between them. CDR1 is MNHEY, CDR2 SVGAGI, per germline. CDR3 loop: CASSYSTATSYEQYF. The CDR3 DNA follows: TGTGCCAGCAGTTACTCGACAGCGACTTCCTACGAGCAGTACTTC.

In its sample, this clonotype was seen many times. The V gene is TRBV4-2, the J gene TRBJ2-3; a possible D gene is TRBD1 (6 bases). V dropped 5 bases and J dropped 0 bases, with 12 bases sitting between them. There are 15 residues in the CDR3. Germline CDR1 is LGHNA and CDR2 is YNFKEQ. CDR3 residues: CASSLRQESTDTQYF. The CDR3 DNA reads TGTGCCAGCAGCTTACGACAGGAGAGCACAGATACGCAGTATTTT.

The chain combines TRBV9 with TRBJ2-1, with 9 bases aligning to TRBD2. From germline, CDR1 is SGDLS and CDR2 YYNGEE. The CDR3 contains 16 residues. After removal of 4 bases from V and 7 bases from J, the junction contained 12 bases not matched to a gene. CDR3 DNA sequence: TGTGCCAGCAGCACCCATCCGGGACTAGCTTTGAATGAGCAGTTCTTC. Protein sequence: CASSTHPGLALNEQFF.

This chain joins TRBV7-9 and TRBJ2-3; 10 positions agree with TRBD1. Trimming cost V 6 bases and J 3 bases; bases outside gene matches: 9. CDR1 and CDR2 from the germline V gene are SEHNR and FQNEAQ (reference sequence). The CDR3 loop spans 16 amino acids. CDR3 in DNA: TGTGCCAGCAGTAGGGTCCGGACAGGGGGGACAGATACGCAGTATTTT. It codes for CASSRVRTGGTDTQYF.